The sequence of this TCR beta chain was determined in a study of blood T cell repertoires in COVID-19. Assay: immunoSEQ multiplex PCR; the TCRdb copy retains only in-frame clones and omits some. The sample contains 60,000 to 95,000 clones, around 90% of which appear only once. The TCR comes from a human donor in a cohort sampled during active COVID-19. Source material: peripheral blood.

This chain's CDR3 is CASSYTGTSGGQGETQYF. CDR3 sequence (DNA): TGCGCCAGCAGCTACACCGGGACTAGCGGGGGGCAGGGGGAGACCCAGTACTTC. This chain connects TRBV5-1 to TRBJ2-5; 15 bases map to TRBD2. J gave up 5 bases and V 3 bases, and 11 bases lay outside the gene matches. Looked up from germline, CDR1 is SGHRS and CDR2 is YFSETQ. The CDR3 has 18 amino acids.